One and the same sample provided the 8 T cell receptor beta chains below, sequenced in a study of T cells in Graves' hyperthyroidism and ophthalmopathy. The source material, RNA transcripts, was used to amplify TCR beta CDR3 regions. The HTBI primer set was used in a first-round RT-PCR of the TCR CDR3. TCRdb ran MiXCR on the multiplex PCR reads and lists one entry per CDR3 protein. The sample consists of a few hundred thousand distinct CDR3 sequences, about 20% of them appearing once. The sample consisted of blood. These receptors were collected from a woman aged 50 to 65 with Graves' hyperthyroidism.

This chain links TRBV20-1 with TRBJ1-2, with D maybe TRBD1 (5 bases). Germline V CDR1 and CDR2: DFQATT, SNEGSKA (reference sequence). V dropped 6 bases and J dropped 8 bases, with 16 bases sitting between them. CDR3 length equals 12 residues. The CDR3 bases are TGCAGTGCCTCCCGAGGTCGGGACGGCTACACCTTC. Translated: CSASRGRDGYTF.

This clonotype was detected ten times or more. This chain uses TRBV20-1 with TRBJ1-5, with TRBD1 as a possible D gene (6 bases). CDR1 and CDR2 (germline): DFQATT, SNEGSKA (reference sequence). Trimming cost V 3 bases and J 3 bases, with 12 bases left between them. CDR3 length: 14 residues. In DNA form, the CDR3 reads TGCAGTGCTAGTGGTACAGGGCTCAATCAGCCCCAGCATTTT. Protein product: CSASGTGLNQPQHF.

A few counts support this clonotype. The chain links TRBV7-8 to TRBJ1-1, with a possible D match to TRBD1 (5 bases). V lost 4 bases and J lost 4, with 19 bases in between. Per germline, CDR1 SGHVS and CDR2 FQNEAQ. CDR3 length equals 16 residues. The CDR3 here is CASSSGGIKQGTEAFF. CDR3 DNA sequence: TGTGCCAGCAGCTCAGGAGGGATTAAGCAGGGCACTGAAGCTTTCTTT.

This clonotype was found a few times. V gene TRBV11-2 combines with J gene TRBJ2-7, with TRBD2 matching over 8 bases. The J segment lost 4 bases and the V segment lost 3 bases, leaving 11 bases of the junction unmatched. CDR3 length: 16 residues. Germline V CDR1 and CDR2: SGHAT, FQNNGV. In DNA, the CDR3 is TGTGCCAGCAGCTTCTTCGCTAGCGGGTACATTTACGAGCAGTACTTC. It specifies CASSFFASGYIYEQYF.

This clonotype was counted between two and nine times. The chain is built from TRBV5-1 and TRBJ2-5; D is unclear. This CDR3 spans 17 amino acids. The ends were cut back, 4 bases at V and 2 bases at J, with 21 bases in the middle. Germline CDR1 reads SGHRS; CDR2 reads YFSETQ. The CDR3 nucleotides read TGCGCCAGCAGCCCTGGCGTCGGGCGGCAGGTTCAAGAGACCCAGTACTTC. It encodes CASSPGVGRQVQETQYF. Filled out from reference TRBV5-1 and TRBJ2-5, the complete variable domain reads KAGVTQTPRYLIKTRGQQVTLSCSPISGHRSVSWYQQTPGQGLQFLFEYFSETQRNKGNFPGRFSGRQFSNSRSEMNVSTLELGDSALYLCASSPGVGRQVQETQYFGPGTRLLVL.

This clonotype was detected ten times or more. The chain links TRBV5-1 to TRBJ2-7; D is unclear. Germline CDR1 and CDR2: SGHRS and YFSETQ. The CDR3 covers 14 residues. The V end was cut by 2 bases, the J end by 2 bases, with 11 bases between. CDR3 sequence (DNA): TGCGCCAGCAGCTTCGGCCTATCGCCCTACGAGCAGTACTTC. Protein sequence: CASSFGLSPYEQYF.

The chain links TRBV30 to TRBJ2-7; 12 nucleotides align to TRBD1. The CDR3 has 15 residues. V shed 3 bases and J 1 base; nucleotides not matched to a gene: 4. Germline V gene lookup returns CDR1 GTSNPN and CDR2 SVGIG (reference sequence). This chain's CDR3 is CAWSRGQGASYEQYF. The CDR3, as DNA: TGTGCCTGGAGCCGGGGACAGGGGGCATCCTACGAGCAGTACTTC.

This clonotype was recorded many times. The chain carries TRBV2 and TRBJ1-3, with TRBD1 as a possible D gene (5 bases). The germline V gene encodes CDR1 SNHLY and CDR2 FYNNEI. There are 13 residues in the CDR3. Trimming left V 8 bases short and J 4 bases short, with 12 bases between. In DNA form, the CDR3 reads TGTGCCAGCTCGGGACTTTGGGGAAACACCATATATTTT. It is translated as CASSGLWGNTIYF.